Listed below are T cell receptor beta chains from one sample, sequenced in a study of T cells in Graves' hyperthyroidism and ophthalmopathy. TCRdb reanalysed the multiplex PCR reads using MiXCR and keeps one entry per CDR3 protein. The sample carries 660,000 or so distinct CDR3 sequences, roughly 20% recorded once. Source material: blood. The receptor source for this set is a man in his thirties or forties with Graves' ophthalmopathy. The conserved cysteine and the conserved F or W are not part of the CDR3 here.

TRBV3-1,ASSQERGGYGYT
TRBV20-1,SARAPLAGGLYEQY
TRBV28,ASSLMGGLAGGYEQY
TRBV10-3,AISELQGSGNTIY
TRBV20-1,SAERQMNTEAF
TRBV2,ASSEATGVNTGELF
TRBV4-1,ASSQASNGGGGEQY
TRBV10-3,AIRGQRNTEAF
TRBV4-1,ASSAIAGSAGELF
TRBV28,ASSSNRPNEQF
TRBV18,ASSLRDLPGSYNEQF
TRBV30,ACKLAGVYEQY
TRBV15,ATSRARGNSGANVLT
TRBV11-1,ASSPPGAFPNFNEQF
TRBV28,ASSSQGLAGGARTGELF
TRBV5-1,ASSSDGYEQY
TRBV6-2/TRBV6-3,ASSPWVAGDTDTQY
TRBV11-2,ASSSIAGVGEQY
TRBV29-1,SVASTPTYEQY
TRBV27,ASSLSSSGPYEQY
TRBV20-1,SAREGMPGIRVSQPQH
TRBV10-3,AISGLGQADTQY
TRBV4-1,ASSQRPGTISYEQY
TRBV12-3/TRBV12-4,ASSPGLPEQF
TRBV7-3,ASSLTGTGDYGYT
TRBV10-1,ASSRDTLNTEAF
TRBV27,ASSNQGTPPDTQY
TRBV28,ASSLLGNNEQF
TRBV27,ASSRLSGRVGETQY
TRBV12-3/TRBV12-4,ASRRQDTDTQY
TRBV20-1,SARVGDGGYT
TRBV12-3/TRBV12-4,ASSSQGKVQPQH
TRBV11-2,ASSPLRGRRAGELF
TRBV3-1,ASSPLDRGRRPEAF
TRBV6-6,ASSYGTASGSTDTQY
TRBV10-3,AISDGQGRYEQY
TRBV11-3,ASSFRSGEQF